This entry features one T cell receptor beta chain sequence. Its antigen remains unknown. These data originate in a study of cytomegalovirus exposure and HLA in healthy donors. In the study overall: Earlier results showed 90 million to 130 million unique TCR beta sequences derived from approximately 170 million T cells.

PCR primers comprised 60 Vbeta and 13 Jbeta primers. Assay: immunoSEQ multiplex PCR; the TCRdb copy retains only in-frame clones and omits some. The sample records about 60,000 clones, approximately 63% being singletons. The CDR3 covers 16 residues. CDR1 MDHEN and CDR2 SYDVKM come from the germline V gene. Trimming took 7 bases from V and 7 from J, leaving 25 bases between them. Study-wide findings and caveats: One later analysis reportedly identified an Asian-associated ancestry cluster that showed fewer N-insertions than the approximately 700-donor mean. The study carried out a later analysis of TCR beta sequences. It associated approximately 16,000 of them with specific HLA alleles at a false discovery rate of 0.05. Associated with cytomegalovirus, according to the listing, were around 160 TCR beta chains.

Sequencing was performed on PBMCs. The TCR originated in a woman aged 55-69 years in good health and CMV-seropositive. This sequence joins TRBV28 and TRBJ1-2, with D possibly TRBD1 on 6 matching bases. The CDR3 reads CASTTFSRFGGSGYTF. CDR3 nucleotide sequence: TGTGCCAGCACCACTTTCTCCCGGTTTGGGGGCTCTGGCTACACCTTC.